These 11 T cell receptor beta chains were sequenced from one sample in a study of blood T cell repertoires in COVID-19. Profiled with immunoSEQ multiplex PCR; TCRdb holds only in-frame clones, not every one. Of over 30,000 clones in the sample, around 85% were seen once. Material for sequencing was peripheral blood. Receptors were obtained from a man at least 80 years old with active or convalescent COVID-19.

The rearrangement joins TRBV9 to TRBJ1-2; the match to TRBD1 covers 11 bases. Germline V lookup: CDR1 SGDLS, CDR2 YYNGEE. The CDR3 is 16 residues long. Unmatched junction bases numbered 6, after V lost 4 bases and J lost 1 base. CDR3 in amino acids: CASSSWDRGNNYGYTF. CDR3 nucleotide sequence: TGTGCCAGCAGCTCCTGGGACAGGGGGAATAACTATGGCTACACCTTC.

The chain employs TRBV28 and TRBJ2-5; 10 bases are a match to TRBD2. Trimming at V came to 7 bases and at J to 5 bases, leaving 7 bases not matched to a gene. The length of the CDR3 is 14 residues. The germline V gene encodes CDR1 MDHEN and CDR2 SYDVKM. CDR3 amino acids: CASTGLAGVETQYF. CDR3 DNA: TGTGCCAGCACGGGGCTAGCGGGAGTGGAGACCCAGTACTTC.

The chain links TRBV9 to TRBJ2-1; 9 positions match TRBD2. V was pared by 4 bases and J by 5 bases, with 7 bases of the junction left unmatched. The CDR3 sequence is 15 residues long. Germline-derived CDR1 and CDR2 are SGDLS and YYNGEE. The CDR3 protein is CASSSRTSANNEQFF. The CDR3 nucleotides read TGTGCCAGCAGCTCTCGGACTAGCGCGAACAATGAGCAGTTCTTC.

In its sample, this clone ranks as medium-sized. The chain is built from TRBV10-3 and TRBJ1-2; D is ambiguous. Germline V lookup: CDR1 ENHRY, CDR2 SYGVKD. The CDR3 has 13 amino acids. The V end was cut by 4 bases, the J end by 3 bases, with 9 bases between. CDR3 amino acids: CAISGNRDYGYTF. In nucleotides, the CDR3 is TGTGCCATCAGTGGGAACAGAGACTATGGCTACACCTTC.

The rearrangement uses TRBV30 and TRBJ1-4; D unresolved. This CDR3 contains 16 residues. V lost 0 bases, J lost 7 bases, and 18 bases lay in between. CDR1 and CDR2 from the germline V gene are GTSNPN and SVGIG (reference sequence). The CDR3 is CAWSVGQPWLAEKLFF. Written as DNA, the CDR3 is TGTGCCTGGAGTGTTGGGCAGCCGTGGCTGGCTGAAAAACTGTTTTTT.

This clone was detected a few times. The V gene is TRBV7-2, the J gene TRBJ2-3; D may be TRBD1 (5 bases). The CDR3 has 16 residues. The germline V and J ends were trimmed by 1 base and 5 bases, with 16 bases remaining between them. Germline lookup yields CDR1 SGHTA and CDR2 FQGNSA. Here the CDR3 reads CASSLEQATRQDTQYF. CDR3 DNA: TGTGCCAGCAGCTTAGAACAGGCTACTCGTCAAGATACGCAGTATTTT.

The chain links TRBV19 to TRBJ2-1, with 9 bases lining up with TRBD2. Germline lookup yields CDR1 LNHDA and CDR2 SQIVND (reference sequence). The CDR3 contains 18 residues. V lost 3 bases and J lost 5; bases outside the gene matches: 14. This CDR3 is CASSMKSLLLAGNNEQFF. In DNA, the CDR3 is TGTGCCAGTAGTATGAAAAGTCTACTGCTAGCGGGAAACAATGAGCAGTTCTTC. The full variable domain, with the rest looked up from reference TRBV19 and TRBJ2-1, is DGGITQSPKYLFRKEGQNVTLSCEQNLNHDAMYWYRQDPGQGLRLIYYSQIVNDFQKGDIAEGYSVSREKKESFPLTVTSAQKNPTAFYLCASSMKSLLLAGNNEQFFGPGTRLTVL.

This rearrangement joins TRBV7-2 to TRBJ1-5; 7 bases are shared with TRBD1. Trimming at V came to 1 base and at J to 7 bases, leaving 1 base not matched to a gene. Germline-derived CDR1 and CDR2 are SGHTA and FQGNSA. The CDR3 spans 13 residues. Written as DNA, the CDR3 is TGTGCCAGCAGCTTAGACAGGGGACAGCCCCAGCATTTT. Translation: CASSLDRGQPQHF.

The chain carries TRBV29-1 and TRBJ2-1, with TRBD2 identical over 10 bases. This CDR3 region has 16 residues. Germline loops: CDR1 SQVTM, CDR2 ANQGSEA. V lost 6 bases and J lost 0; bases outside the gene matches: 8. For the CDR3, the DNA is TGCAGCGTACTCAACCCTAGCGGGAGCTCCTACAATGAGCAGTTCTTC. Translation gives CSVLNPSGSSYNEQFF.

The table lists this clone with a count of one. The CDR3 DNA follows: TGTGCCAGCAGCTTGGGCGTATACTATGGCTACACCTTC. This translates into CASSLGVYYGYTF. This chain joins TRBV7-8 and TRBJ1-2; no reliable D call. The germline CDR1 and CDR2 sequences are SGHVS and FQNEAQ. This CDR3 comprises 13 residues. Trimming cost V 3 bases and J 3 bases, with 8 bases left between them.

This clone was seen only a few times. The CDR3 here is CASSQARGQGGAAPLHF. DNA of the CDR3: TGCGCCAGCAGCCAAGCGCGCGGACAGGGTGGGGCTGCACCCCTCCACTTT. This chain uses TRBV4-3 with TRBJ1-6; 8 bases are shared with TRBD1. CDR3 length: 17 residues. Germline lookup yields CDR1 LGHNA and CDR2 YSLEER. V trimming: 1 base; J trimming: 11 bases; junction bases outside the gene matches: 13.